A single sample is the source of the 13 T cell receptor beta chains below, sequenced in a study of cytotoxic CD8 clonotypes in ibrutinib-treated CLL. The table came from immunoSEQ multiplex PCR; TCRdb's copy has only in-frame clones and leaves some out. The repertoire consists of hundreds of thousands of clones, with approximately 79% occurring once and the leading ten covering 11%. Sequencing used PBMCs, obtained after 12 months of ibrutinib treatment. These receptors were collected from a human donor with chronic lymphocytic leukemia.

This clone was observed once. This chain connects TRBV2 to TRBJ1-2; no clear D gene. CDR1 is SNHLY and CDR2 is FYNNEI in the germline V gene. Between the trimmed V and J ends, which lost 4 bases and 4 bases, there was a span of 7 bases. This CDR3 is built from 12 residues. As DNA, the CDR3 is TGTGCCAGCAGTGGAGAATCCTATGGCTACACCTTC. Its translation: CASSGESYGYTF.

The chain couples TRBV7-9 to TRBJ1-6, with D possibly TRBD1 on 5 matching bases. Trimming cost V 1 base and J 7 bases, with 5 bases left between them. From germline, CDR1 is SEHNR and CDR2 FQNEAQ (reference sequence). This CDR3 comprises 13 residues. The CDR3 region is CASSLGTNSPLHF. The CDR3 bases are TGTGCCAGCAGCTTAGGGACAAATTCACCCCTCCACTTT.

The chain recombines TRBV7-8 with TRBJ2-3, with D possibly TRBD1 on 7 matching bases. Trimming took 5 bases from V and 8 from J, leaving 23 bases between them. The CDR3 length is 16 residues. Germline assignment: CDR1 SGHVS and CDR2 FQNEAQ. CDR3 region: CASSPSPEGAQGTQYF. The DNA of the CDR3 is TGTGCCAGCAGCCCATCCCCGGAGGGGGCGCAGGGTACGCAGTATTTT.

This sequence joins TRBV29-1 and TRBJ1-1; 9 positions agree with TRBD1. V shed 5 bases, J shed 1 base, and the junction held 5 bases outside the gene matches. This CDR3 comprises 14 residues. The germline V gene has CDR1 SQVTM and CDR2 ANQGSEA. CDR3 coding DNA: TGCAGCGTTACAGGGGGCTCCGGGAACACTGAAGCTTTCTTT. Its translation: CSVTGGSGNTEAFF.

This sequence joins TRBV10-1 and TRBJ2-1; D is perhaps TRBD2 (6 bases). The length of the CDR3 is 13 residues. Germline V gives CDR1 WNHNN, CDR2 SYGVQD (reference sequence). V lost 6 bases and J 7 bases, leaving 13 bases between the germline ends. The CDR3 bases are TGCGCCAGCAGAGACCTGGAGGGGAATGAGCAGTTCTTC. It specifies CASRDLEGNEQFF.

The rearrangement uses TRBV2 and TRBJ1-2; TRBD1 agrees at 7 bases. The V gene's germline CDR1 is SNHLY and CDR2 FYNNEI. Losses at the gene ends were 5 bases for V and 2 bases for J; bases not matched to a gene: 2. This CDR3 is built from 13 residues. This chain's CDR3 is CASSPTGNYGYTF. CDR3 nucleotides: TGTGCCAGCAGTCCGACAGGGAACTATGGCTACACCTTC.

This clone was detected only a few times. This rearrangement joins TRBV11-2 to TRBJ1-2; possibly TRBD1 for D (5 bases). The CDR3 sequence is 15 residues long. Germline assignment: CDR1 SGHAT and CDR2 FQNNGV. V dropped 4 bases and J dropped 5 bases, with 17 bases sitting between them. Here the CDR3 reads CASSSLSQAPYGYTF. The CDR3 nucleotides read TGTGCCAGCAGCTCGCTATCACAGGCGCCTTATGGCTACACCTTC.

The chain links TRBV27 to TRBJ2-2, with 9 bases that match TRBD2. The J segment lost 6 bases and the V segment lost 2 bases, leaving 7 bases of the junction unmatched. In germline, CDR1 is MNHEY, CDR2 SMNVEV (reference sequence). The CDR3 runs to 16 residues. CDR3 amino acids: CASSLRSGGLAGELFF. CDR3 DNA sequence: TGTGCCAGCAGTTTAAGAAGCGGGGGGCTAGCCGGGGAGCTGTTTTTT.

A single count supports this clone. This rearrangement joins TRBV18 to TRBJ2-7; TRBD2 aligns across 9 bases. This CDR3 is built from 16 residues. The germline CDR1 and CDR2 sequences are KGHSH and LQKENI. The V gene end was trimmed by 0 bases and the J gene end by 2 bases; junction bases not matched to a gene: 5. CDR3 nucleotide sequence: TGTGCCAGCTCACCACCGCTCGGACTAGCGCCCTACGAGCAGTACTTC. Translation gives CASSPPLGLAPYEQYF.

The chain uses TRBV19 and TRBJ2-7; weak D call: TRBD2 (6 bases). V lost 6 bases to trimming and J lost 0 bases, with 15 bases between them. The CDR3 sequence is 15 residues long. Germline CDR1 and CDR2: LNHDA and SQIVND (reference sequence). CDR3 amino acids: CASSRTPTSSYEQYF. The CDR3 region has the DNA TGTGCCAGTAGCAGGACCCCGACTAGCTCCTACGAGCAGTACTTC. The full variable domain, in which reference TRBV19 and TRBJ2-7 provide the parts outside the CDR3, is DGGITQSPKYLFRKEGQNVTLSCEQNLNHDAMYWYRQDPGQGLRLIYYSQIVNDFQKGDIAEGYSVSREKKESFPLTVTSAQKNPTAFYLCASSRTPTSSYEQYFGPGTRLTVT.

The CDR3 DNA reads as TGTGCCAGCAGGCAGGGGGCAATCGGGGGTCAGCCCCAGCATTTT. Its translation: CASRQGAIGGQPQHF. The chain links TRBV6-1 to TRBJ1-5; 8 bases agree with TRBD1. The CDR3 is made up of 15 amino acids. The V gene's germline CDR1 is MNHNS and CDR2 SASEGT. V lost 6 bases to trimming and J lost 6 bases; unmatched junction nucleotides: 10.

The V and J genes are TRBV7-3 and TRBJ2-3, with D perhaps TRBD1 or TRBD2 (5 bases each). The germline CDR1 and CDR2 sequences are SGHTA and FQGTGA. This CDR3 is 15 amino acids long. The V gene lost 2 bases and the J gene lost 3 bases, with 12 bases spanning the gap. The CDR3 DNA reads as TGTGCCAGCAGCTTAGGGGGTATTGGGACAGATACGCAGTATTTT. This encodes CASSLGGIGTDTQYF.

The V call is TRBV30, the J call TRBJ2-3; TRBD2 matches 9 bases. V shed 2 bases and J 6 bases; nucleotides not matched to a gene: 6. The CDR3 totals 14 residues. Germline V gives CDR1 GTSNPN, CDR2 SVGIG (reference sequence). The CDR3 here is CAWSTAGGPDTQYF. The CDR3 nucleotides are TGTGCCTGGAGTACTGCGGGGGGGCCCGATACGCAGTATTTT. Full variable domain (outside the CDR3, taken from reference TRBV30 and TRBJ2-3): SQTIHQWPATLVQPVGSPLSLECTVEGTSNPNLYWYRQAAGRGLQLLFYSVGIGQISSEVPQNLSASRPQDRQFILSSKKLLLSDSGFYLCAWSTAGGPDTQYFGPGTRLTVL.